This is a list of T cell receptor beta chains from one sample in a study of blood T cell repertoires in COVID-19. Generated by immunoSEQ multiplex PCR, the TCRdb table keeps only in-frame clones and is missing some. This table has around 97,000 clones, nearly 90% appearing once. Sample: peripheral blood. These receptors were obtained from a man aged 50 to 60 in a cohort sampled during active COVID-19. The CDR3 runs from the conserved cysteine through the conserved F or W. A D gene is named only where the DNA matches it firmly. Not all rows give a size; the values are once, few, many and, for expanded clones, a class.

TRBJ2-3 NA NA TRBV28 TGTGCCAGCATCGGGATGAGGAGCGGATCTAGCACAGATACGCAGTATTTT CASIGMRSGSSTDTQYF
TRBJ1-5 NA NA TRBV12-5 TGTGCTAGTGGTGCCCAGACAGGCGGACAGCCTCAGCATTTT CASGAQTGGQPQHF
TRBJ2-7 NA NA TRBV7-8 TGTGCCAGCAGCTTGCGCAGGGAAGGGCCCTACGAGCAGTACTTC CASSLRREGPYEQYF
TRBJ1-1 once NA TRBV27 TGTGCCAGCAGTGCTGCTGTTAGAGTTCGGAACACTGAAGCTTTCTTT CASSAAVRVRNTEAFF
TRBJ1-1 NA TRBD1 TRBV11-2 TGTGCCAGCGGATACTCCAGGGGGTTTGACACTGAAGCTTTCTTT CASGYSRGFDTEAFF
TRBJ1-2 NA NA TRBV27 TGTGCCAGCAGGGAGTTCGACAGGCCTTGGGATGGCTACACCTTC CASREFDRPWDGYTF
TRBJ1-2 NA NA TRBV20-1 TGCAGCTCGGACAGTAACTATGGCTACACCTTC CSSDSNYGYTF
TRBJ1-1 NA NA TRBV7-9 TGTGCCAGCACCCCAATCGTCGGTCGGGCTGAAGCTTTCTTT CASTPIVGRAEAFF
TRBJ1-2 NA TRBD1 TRBV19 TGTGCCAGTACCCGCCGGGACAGGAACTATGGCTACACCTTC CASTRRDRNYGYTF
TRBJ2-1 NA NA TRBV12-5 TGTGCTAGTGGTCGACAGTACAATGAGCAGTTCTTC CASGRQYNEQFF
TRBJ2-1 NA NA TRBV7-9 TGTGCCAGCAGCTTATATATCGGGGGCTCCTACAATGAGCAGTTCTTC CASSLYIGGSYNEQFF
TRBJ2-7 NA TRBD1 TRBV24-1 TGTGCCACCAGTGATCCACTAGACAGGGTGGCACCCTACGAGCAGTACTTC CATSDPLDRVAPYEQYF
TRBJ2-7 NA NA TRBV11-2 TGTGCCAGCAGCTTACGCGAGCAGTACTTC CASSLREQYF
TRBJ1-4 NA NA TRBV27 TGTGCCAGCAGTTGGATGGGAGACACTAATGAAAAACTGTTTTTT CASSWMGDTNEKLFF
TRBJ1-6 NA NA TRBV3-1/TRBV3-2 TGTGCCAGCAGCCAAACGTTTACAGTTAATAATTCACCCCTCCACTTT CASSQTFTVNNSPLHF
TRBJ2-2 NA TRBD2 TRBV5-8 TGTGCCAGCAGCTTGTCCCCTACGGGGGGTTACACCGGGGAGCTGTTTTTT CASSLSPTGGYTGELFF
TRBJ2-7 NA NA TRBV29-1 TGCAGCGTCTCAGACTACGAGCAGTACTTC CSVSDYEQYF
TRBJ1-6 NA NA TRBV25-1 TGTGCCAGCAGTGAATATTATTATTTCCACTTT CASSEYYYFHF
TRBJ2-1 NA NA TRBV9 TGTGCCAGCAGCCTAAACCACCAGGGGCAGTTCTTC CASSLNHQGQFF
TRBJ2-5 NA TRBD2 TRBV4-3 TGCGCCAGCAGCCAAGTCCCGGCGGGGGGGGGTAGCGTACAGTACTTC CASSQVPAGGGSVQYF
TRBJ1-1 NA NA TRBV4-1 TGCGCCAGCAGCCAAAGCGCCAGGGGATTGGTAACTGAAGCTTTCTTT CASSQSARGLVTEAFF
TRBJ2-2 NA NA TRBV10-3 TGTGCCGGGGGGGACACGAACACCGGGGAGCTGTTTTTT CAGGDTNTGELFF
TRBJ1-4 NA NA TRBV20-1 TGCAGTGCTAGTAAAGGGGTGGGTGAAAAACTGTTTTTT CSASKGVGEKLFF
TRBJ1-5 many TRBD1 TRBV19 TGTGCCAGTAGTGGGGGACAGTCGAAGAAAGCCCAGCATTTT CASSGGQSKKAQHF
TRBJ1-6 once NA TRBV6-6 TGTGCCAGCACCCCTCCAGGTCGTGTTTCACCCCTCCACTTT CASTPPGRVSPLHF
TRBJ1-6 NA NA TRBV3-1/TRBV3-2 TGTGCCAGCAGCTCCCAGGGCAAGAATAATTCACCCCTCCACTTT CASSSQGKNNSPLHF